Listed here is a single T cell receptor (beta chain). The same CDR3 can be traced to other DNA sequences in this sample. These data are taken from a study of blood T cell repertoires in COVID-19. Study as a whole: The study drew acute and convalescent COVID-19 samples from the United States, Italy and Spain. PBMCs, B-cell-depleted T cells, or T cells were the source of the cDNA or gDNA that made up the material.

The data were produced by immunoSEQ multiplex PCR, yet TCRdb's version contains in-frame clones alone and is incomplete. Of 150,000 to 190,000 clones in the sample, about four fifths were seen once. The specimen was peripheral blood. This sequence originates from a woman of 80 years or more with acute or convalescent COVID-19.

The CDR3 DNA sequence: TGTGCCAGCAGTTATAGCGGGGCCCAAGAGACCCAGTACTTC. Protein sequence: CASSYSGAQETQYF. V and J are TRBV6-5 and TRBJ2-5, with TRBD2 identical over 8 bases. The CDR3 has 14 residues. V lost 3 bases and J lost 1; bases outside the gene matches: 1. Germline CDR1 reads MNHEY; CDR2 reads SVGAGI.